The 7 T cell receptor beta chains reported below all come from one sample, sequenced in a study of shared clonotypes between healthy human individuals. The data were produced by immunoSEQ multiplex PCR, yet TCRdb's version contains in-frame clones alone and is incomplete. The table includes about half a million clones, around 75% detected once. Sequencing was carried out using PBMCs. The receptors here all came from a woman in her thirties or forties in good health. Some clones in this sample may be carry-over from other donors' samples.

The V call is TRBV5-8, the J call TRBJ2-5, with TRBD1 matching 11 bases. V shed 3 bases, J shed 2 bases, and the junction held 3 bases outside the gene matches. The CDR3 has 15 residues. Germline CDR1 SGHTS, CDR2 YDEGEE. This CDR3 reads CASSYGTGGQETQYF. The DNA of the CDR3 is TGTGCCAGCAGCTACGGGACAGGGGGACAAGAGACCCAGTACTTC.

DNA of the CDR3: TGTGCCAGCAGTTGGGGACAGCTAAAGTTCTTC. It codes for CASSWGQLKFF. This chain joins TRBV11-2 and TRBJ2-1; TRBD1 matches at 7 bases. Germline assignment: CDR1 SGHAT and CDR2 FQNNGV. The CDR3 covers 11 residues. J lost 14 bases, V lost 6 bases, and 7 bases had no gene match.

The V call is TRBV28, the J call TRBJ2-4; the match to TRBD2 covers 7 bases. V lost 7 bases, J lost 9 bases, and 12 bases stayed unmatched. The CDR3 has 14 amino acids. CDR1 is MDHEN, CDR2 SYDVKM, per germline. The CDR3 protein is CASTQLGWGGIQYF. CDR3 sequence (DNA): TGTGCCAGCACCCAGCTCGGTTGGGGGGGCATTCAGTACTTC.

The chain couples TRBV5-1 to TRBJ2-7, with 9 bases fitting TRBD1. Looked up from germline, CDR1 is SGHRS and CDR2 is YFSETQ. J lost 1 base, V lost 3 bases, and 5 bases had no gene match. This CDR3 spans 15 amino acids. The CDR3 here is CASSWGQGSSYEQYF. The CDR3 coding sequence is TGCGCCAGCAGCTGGGGACAGGGATCATCCTACGAGCAGTACTTC. Full variable domain (outside the CDR3, taken from reference TRBV5-1 and TRBJ2-7): KAGVTQTPRYLIKTRGQQVTLSCSPISGHRSVSWYQQTPGQGLQFLFEYFSETQRNKGNFPGRFSGRQFSNSRSEMNVSTLELGDSALYLCASSWGQGSSYEQYFGPGTRLTVT.

The CDR3 coding sequence is TGCGCCAGCGGAGACGGGCTCTATGGCTACACCTTC. This encodes CASGDGLYGYTF. The chain couples TRBV5-1 to TRBJ1-2, with D unclear. This CDR3 has 12 residues. V lost 7 bases to trimming and J lost 4 bases, with 11 bases between them. The germline CDR1 and CDR2 sequences are SGHRS and YFSETQ.

This chain links TRBV2 with TRBJ1-4, with 8 bases fitting TRBD1. Germline trimming cut 4 bases from V and 7 bases from J; bases unmatched to any gene: 2. From germline, CDR1 is SNHLY and CDR2 FYNNEI. CDR3 length: 13 residues. The CDR3 sequence is CASSGDRSEKLFF. The CDR3 DNA reads as TGTGCCAGCAGTGGGGACAGGTCTGAAAAACTGTTTTTT.

This chain links TRBV6-1 with TRBJ2-7; no reliable D call. This CDR3 comprises 13 residues. Germline V gives CDR1 MNHNS, CDR2 SASEGT. Trimming pared 0 bases from V and 2 bases from J, leaving 5 bases between. The CDR3 region is CASSEAAAYEQYF. CDR3 coding DNA: TGTGCCAGCAGTGAAGCGGCCGCCTACGAGCAGTACTTC.